This T cell receptor beta chain was observed in a study of early T cells in non-severe SARS-CoV-2 infection. Study overall: The chains were unpaired, and the sequenced material was bulk RNA from unsorted whole blood. Study-level findings and limits: Matching results from VDJdb favored anti-spike CD8 responses, leaving private and CD4 specificities undetected.

This clonotype was found many times. What it binds is not known. The length of the CDR3 is 16 residues. Germline CDR1 reads SGDLS; CDR2 reads YYNGEE. Germline trimming cut 0 bases from V and 5 bases from J; bases unmatched to any gene: 4. Attachment of unique molecular identifiers to individual cDNA molecules was performed. TCRdb redid the calling of the 5' RACE reads with MiXCR, one entry per CDR3 protein. The sample has tens of thousands of distinct CDR3 sequences, around 10% seen once; the top ten hold 4.2%. The clonotype was recovered from an adult who was a healthcare worker with PCR-confirmed SARS-CoV-2 infection or an uninfected control (not recorded which). Input material: whole blood. The chain combines TRBV9 with TRBJ2-2, with 10 bases identical to TRBD2. CDR3 loop: CASSVAISGGTGELFF. The CDR3 nucleotides read TGTGCCAGCAGCGTAGCGATTAGCGGGGGGACCGGGGAGCTGTTTTTT.